This T cell receptor (beta chain) appears in the sequencing data of a study of T cell responses to AZD1222 COVID-19 vaccine. Study-level points and caveats: Without day 14 samples, only post-peak T cell repertoires were studied.

Germline V CDR1 and CDR2: MDHEN, SYDVKM. V was clipped by 2 bases and J by 1 base; unmatched bases: 6. This CDR3 has 16 amino acids. Details on this clone: The antigen remains undetermined.

The method was immunoSEQ multiplex PCR; TCRdb's version includes in-frame clones alone and lacks a portion of them. This sample carries roughly 150,000 clones, 87% of them seen once, and the ten largest clones take approximately 1%. The material was peripheral blood, obtained 28 days after the second AZD1222 dose. This TCR was sampled from an adult who received the AZD1222 COVID-19 vaccine. V and J are TRBV28 and TRBJ2-5, with 8 bases aligning to TRBD1. In nucleotides, the CDR3 is TGTGCCAGCAGTTTAATCCGGACAGGGCTCCAAGAGACCCAGTACTTC. Translating gives CASSLIRTGLQETQYF.